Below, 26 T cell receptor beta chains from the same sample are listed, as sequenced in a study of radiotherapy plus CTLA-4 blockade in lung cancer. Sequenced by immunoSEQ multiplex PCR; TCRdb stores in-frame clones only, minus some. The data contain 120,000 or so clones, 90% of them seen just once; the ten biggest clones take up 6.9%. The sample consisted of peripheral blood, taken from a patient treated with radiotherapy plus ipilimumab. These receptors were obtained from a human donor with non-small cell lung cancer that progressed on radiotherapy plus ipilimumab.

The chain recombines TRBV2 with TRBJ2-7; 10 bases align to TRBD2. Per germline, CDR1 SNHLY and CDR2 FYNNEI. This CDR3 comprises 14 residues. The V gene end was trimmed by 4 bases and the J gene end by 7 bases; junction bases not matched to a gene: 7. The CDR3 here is CASSASGSLGEQYF. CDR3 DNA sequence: TGTGCCAGCAGTGCTAGCGGGAGTCTAGGGGAGCAGTACTTC.

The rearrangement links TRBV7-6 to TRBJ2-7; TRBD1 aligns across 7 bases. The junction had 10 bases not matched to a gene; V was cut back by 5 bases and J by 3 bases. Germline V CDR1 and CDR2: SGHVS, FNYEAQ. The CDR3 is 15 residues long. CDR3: CASSPPGRGNYEQYF. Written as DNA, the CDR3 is TGTGCCAGCAGCCCTCCGGGCAGGGGGAACTACGAGCAGTACTTC. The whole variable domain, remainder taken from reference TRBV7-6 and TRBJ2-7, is GAGVSQSPRYKVTKRGQDVALRCDPISGHVSLYWYRQALGQGPEFLTYFNYEAQQDKSGLPNDRFSAERPEGSISTLTIQRTEQRDSAMYRCASSPPGRGNYEQYFGPGTRLTVT.

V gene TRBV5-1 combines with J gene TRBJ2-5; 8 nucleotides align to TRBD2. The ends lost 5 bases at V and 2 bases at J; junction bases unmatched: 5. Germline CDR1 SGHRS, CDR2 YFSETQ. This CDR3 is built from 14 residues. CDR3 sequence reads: CASRQLAVQETQYF. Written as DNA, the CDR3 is TGCGCCAGCAGGCAACTAGCGGTACAAGAGACCCAGTACTTC. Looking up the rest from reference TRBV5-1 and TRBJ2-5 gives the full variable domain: KAGVTQTPRYLIKTRGQQVTLSCSPISGHRSVSWYQQTPGQGLQFLFEYFSETQRNKGNFPGRFSGRQFSNSRSEMNVSTLELGDSALYLCASRQLAVQETQYFGPGTRLLVL.

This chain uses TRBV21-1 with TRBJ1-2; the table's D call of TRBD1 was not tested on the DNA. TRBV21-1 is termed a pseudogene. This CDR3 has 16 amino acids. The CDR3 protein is CASSGPGTPFNYGYTF. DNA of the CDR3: TGTGCCAGCAGCGGACCCGGGACACCTTTTAACTATGGCTACACCTTC.

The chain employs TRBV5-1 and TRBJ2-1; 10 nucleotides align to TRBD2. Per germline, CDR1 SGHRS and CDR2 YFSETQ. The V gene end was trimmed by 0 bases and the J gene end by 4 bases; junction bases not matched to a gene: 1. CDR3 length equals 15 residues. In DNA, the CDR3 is TGCGCCAGCAGCTTGGAACTAGCGGGATACAATGAGCAGTTCTTC. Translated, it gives CASSLELAGYNEQFF.

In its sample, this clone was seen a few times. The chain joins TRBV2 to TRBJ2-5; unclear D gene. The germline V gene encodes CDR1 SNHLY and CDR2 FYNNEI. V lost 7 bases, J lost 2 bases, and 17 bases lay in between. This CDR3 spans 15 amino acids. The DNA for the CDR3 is TGTGCCAGCATTCGGGCCTCATCCTCGCAAGAGACCCAGTACTTC. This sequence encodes CASIRASSSQETQYF.

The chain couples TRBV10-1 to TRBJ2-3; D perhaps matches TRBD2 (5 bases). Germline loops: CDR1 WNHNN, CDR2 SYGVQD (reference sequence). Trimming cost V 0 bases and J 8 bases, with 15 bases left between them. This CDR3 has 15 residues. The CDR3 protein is CASSESEASRGTQYF. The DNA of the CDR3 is TGCGCCAGCAGTGAGTCCGAGGCTTCCCGGGGTACGCAGTATTTT.

CDR3 sequence (DNA): TGTGCCAGCAGCGTAGCTCCCAAAAACATTCAGTACTTC. This codes for CASSVAPKNIQYF. This sequence joins TRBV9 and TRBJ2-4; D remains ambiguous. V dropped 0 bases and J dropped 2 bases, with 3 bases sitting between them. The CDR3 loop spans 13 amino acids. Per the germline V gene, CDR1 is SGDLS and CDR2 is YYNGEE.

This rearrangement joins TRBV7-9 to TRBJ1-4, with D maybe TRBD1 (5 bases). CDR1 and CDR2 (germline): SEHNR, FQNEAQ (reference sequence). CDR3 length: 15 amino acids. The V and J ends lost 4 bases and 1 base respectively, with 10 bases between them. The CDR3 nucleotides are TGTGCCAGCAGCTCCCTGGGGGAAACTAATGAAAAACTGTTTTTT. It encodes CASSSLGETNEKLFF.

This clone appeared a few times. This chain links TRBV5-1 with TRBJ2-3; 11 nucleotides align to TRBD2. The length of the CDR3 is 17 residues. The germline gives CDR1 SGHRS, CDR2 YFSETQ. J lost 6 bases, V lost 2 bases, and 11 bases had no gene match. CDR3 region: CASSLAGTSGRGDTQYF. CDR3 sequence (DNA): TGCGCCAGCAGCTTAGCCGGGACTAGCGGTCGGGGCGATACGCAGTATTTT.

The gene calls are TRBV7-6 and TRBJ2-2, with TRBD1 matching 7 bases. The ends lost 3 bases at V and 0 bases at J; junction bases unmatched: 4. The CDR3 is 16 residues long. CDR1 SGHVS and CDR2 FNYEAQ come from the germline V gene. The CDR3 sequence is CASSLGQNPNTGELFF. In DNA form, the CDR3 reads TGTGCCAGCAGCTTGGGACAGAACCCGAACACCGGGGAGCTGTTTTTT.

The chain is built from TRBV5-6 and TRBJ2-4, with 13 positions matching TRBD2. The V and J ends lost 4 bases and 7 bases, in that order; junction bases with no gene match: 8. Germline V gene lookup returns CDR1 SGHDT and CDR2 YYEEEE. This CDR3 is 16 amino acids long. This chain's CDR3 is CASSPGLAGVWNIQYF. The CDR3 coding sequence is TGTGCCAGCAGCCCAGGACTAGCGGGAGTGTGGAACATTCAGTACTTC. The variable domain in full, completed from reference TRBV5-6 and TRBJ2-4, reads DAGVTQSPTHLIKTRGQQVTLRCSPKSGHDTVSWYQQALGQGPQFIFQYYEEEERQRGNFPDRFSGHQFPNYSSELNVNALLLGDSALYLCASSPGLAGVWNIQYFGAGTRLSVL.

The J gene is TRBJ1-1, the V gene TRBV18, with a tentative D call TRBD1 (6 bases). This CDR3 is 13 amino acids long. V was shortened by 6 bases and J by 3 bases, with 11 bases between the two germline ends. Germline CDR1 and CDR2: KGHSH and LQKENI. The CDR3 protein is CASSTTGYTEAFF. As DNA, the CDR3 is TGTGCCAGCTCCACGACAGGCTACACTGAAGCTTTCTTT.

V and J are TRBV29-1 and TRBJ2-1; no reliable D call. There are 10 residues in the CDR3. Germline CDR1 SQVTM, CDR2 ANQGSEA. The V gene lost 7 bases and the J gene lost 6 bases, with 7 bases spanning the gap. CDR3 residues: CSAATNEQFF. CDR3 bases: TGCAGCGCCGCAACCAATGAGCAGTTCTTC.

DNA of the CDR3: TGTGCCAGCAGCGTAGTAGGGACTGAGCAGTTCTTC. Amino acids: CASSVVGTEQFF. V gene TRBV9 combines with J gene TRBJ2-1; TRBD1 or TRBD2 may be the D gene (5 bases each). This CDR3 has 12 residues. Trimming removed 0 bases from V and 9 bases from J, with 7 bases in between. Germline V CDR1 and CDR2: SGDLS, YYNGEE.

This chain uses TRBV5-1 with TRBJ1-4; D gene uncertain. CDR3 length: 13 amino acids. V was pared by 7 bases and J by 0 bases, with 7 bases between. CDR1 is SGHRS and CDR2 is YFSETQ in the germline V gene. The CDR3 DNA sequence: TGCGCCAGCCGACTTGCAACTAATGAAAAACTGTTTTTT. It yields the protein CASRLATNEKLFF.

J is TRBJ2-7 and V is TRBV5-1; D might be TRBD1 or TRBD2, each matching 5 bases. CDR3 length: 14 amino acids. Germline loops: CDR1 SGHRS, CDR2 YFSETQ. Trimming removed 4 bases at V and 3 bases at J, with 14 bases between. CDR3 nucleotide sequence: TGCGCCAGCAGCCCCGAGGGACGGTACTACGAGCAGTACTTC. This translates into CASSPEGRYYEQYF.

Here the CDR3 reads CASPRDRDSLYGYTF. CDR3 bases: TGTGCCTCCCCAAGGGACAGGGATTCCCTATATGGCTACACCTTC. The V call is TRBV30, the J call TRBJ1-2, with 9 bases that match TRBD1. Germline V gives CDR1 GTSNPN, CDR2 SVGIG (reference sequence). With V trimmed by 7 bases and J by 5 bases, 14 bases remained unmatched. The CDR3 sequence is 15 residues long.

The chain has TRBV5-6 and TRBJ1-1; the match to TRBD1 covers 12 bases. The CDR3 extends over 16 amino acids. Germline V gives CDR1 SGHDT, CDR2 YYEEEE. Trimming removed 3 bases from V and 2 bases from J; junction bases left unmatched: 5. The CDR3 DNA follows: TGTGCCAGCAGCTCGGGACAGGGGGCGTTAAACACTGAAGCTTTCTTT. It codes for CASSSGQGALNTEAFF. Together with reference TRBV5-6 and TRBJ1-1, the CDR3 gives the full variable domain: DAGVTQSPTHLIKTRGQQVTLRCSPKSGHDTVSWYQQALGQGPQFIFQYYEEEERQRGNFPDRFSGHQFPNYSSELNVNALLLGDSALYLCASSSGQGALNTEAFFGQGTRLTVV.

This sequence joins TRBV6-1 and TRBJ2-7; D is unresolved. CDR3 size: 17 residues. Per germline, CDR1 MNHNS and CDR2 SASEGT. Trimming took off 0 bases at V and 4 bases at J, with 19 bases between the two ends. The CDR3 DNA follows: TGTGCCAGCAGTGAAGCGGCCCGGGCTCCAAGAGGATACGAGCAGTACTTC. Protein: CASSEAARAPRGYEQYF.

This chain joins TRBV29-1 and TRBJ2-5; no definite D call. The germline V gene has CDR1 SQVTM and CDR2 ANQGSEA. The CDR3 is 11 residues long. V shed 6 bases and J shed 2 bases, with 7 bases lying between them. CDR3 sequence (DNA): TGCAGCGTCTCCCCTCAAGAGACCCAGTACTTC. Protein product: CSVSPQETQYF. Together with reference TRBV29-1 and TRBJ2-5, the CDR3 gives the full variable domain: SAVISQKPSRDICQRGTSLTIQCQVDSQVTMMFWYRQQPGQSLTLIATANQGSEATYESGFVIDKFPISRPNLTFSTLTVSNMSPEDSSIYLCSVSPQETQYFGPGTRLLVL.

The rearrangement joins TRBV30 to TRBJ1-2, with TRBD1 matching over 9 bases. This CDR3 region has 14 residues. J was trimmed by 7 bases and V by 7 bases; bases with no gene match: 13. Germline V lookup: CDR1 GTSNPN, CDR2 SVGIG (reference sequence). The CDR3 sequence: CALSPGQGLGGYTF. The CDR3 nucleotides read TGTGCCTTGTCCCCGGGACAGGGACTGGGTGGCTACACCTTC.

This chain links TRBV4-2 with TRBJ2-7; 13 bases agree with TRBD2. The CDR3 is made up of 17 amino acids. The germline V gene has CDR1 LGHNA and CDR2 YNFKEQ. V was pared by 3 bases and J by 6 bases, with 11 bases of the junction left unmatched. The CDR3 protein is CASSQLRGGLAGVEQYF. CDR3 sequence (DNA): TGTGCCAGCAGCCAGCTCCGGGGAGGACTAGCGGGAGTCGAGCAGTACTTC.

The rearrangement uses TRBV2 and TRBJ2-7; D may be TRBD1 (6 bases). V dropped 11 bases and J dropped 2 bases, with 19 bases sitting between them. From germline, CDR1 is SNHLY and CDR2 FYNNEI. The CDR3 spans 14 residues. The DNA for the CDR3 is TGTGCCTGTCTGTTAGGGGGAGAGCCCTACGAGCAGTACTTC. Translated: CACLLGGEPYEQYF.

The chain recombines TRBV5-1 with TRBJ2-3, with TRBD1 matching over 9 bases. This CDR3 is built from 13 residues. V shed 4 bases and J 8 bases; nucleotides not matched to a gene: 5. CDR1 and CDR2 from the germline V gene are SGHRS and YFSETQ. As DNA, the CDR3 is TGCGCCAGCAGCACGGGACAGGGAGTTACGCAGTATTTT. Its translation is CASSTGQGVTQYF.

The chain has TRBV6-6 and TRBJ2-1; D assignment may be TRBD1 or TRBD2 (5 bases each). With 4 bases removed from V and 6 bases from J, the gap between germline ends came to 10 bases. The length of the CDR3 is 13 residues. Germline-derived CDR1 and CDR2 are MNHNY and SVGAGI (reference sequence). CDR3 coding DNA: TGTGCCAGCAGTTTTGGGGGAGTCAATGAGCAGTTCTTC. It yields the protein CASSFGGVNEQFF.